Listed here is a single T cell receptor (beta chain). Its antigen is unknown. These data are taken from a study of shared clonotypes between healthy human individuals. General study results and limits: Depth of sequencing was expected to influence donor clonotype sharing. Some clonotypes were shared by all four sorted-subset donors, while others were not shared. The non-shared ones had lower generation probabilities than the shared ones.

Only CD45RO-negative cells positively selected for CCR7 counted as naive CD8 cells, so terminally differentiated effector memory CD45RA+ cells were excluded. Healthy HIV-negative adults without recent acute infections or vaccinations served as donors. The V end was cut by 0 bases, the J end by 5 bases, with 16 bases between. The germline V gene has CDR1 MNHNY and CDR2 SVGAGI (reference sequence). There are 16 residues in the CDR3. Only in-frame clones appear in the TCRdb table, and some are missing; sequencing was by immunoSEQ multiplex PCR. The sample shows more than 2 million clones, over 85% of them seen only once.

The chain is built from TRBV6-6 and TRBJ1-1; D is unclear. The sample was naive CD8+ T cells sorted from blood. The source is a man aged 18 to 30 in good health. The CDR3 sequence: CASSYSEMRVGTEAFF. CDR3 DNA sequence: TGTGCCAGCAGTTACTCGGAGATGAGAGTAGGTACTGAAGCTTTCTTT.